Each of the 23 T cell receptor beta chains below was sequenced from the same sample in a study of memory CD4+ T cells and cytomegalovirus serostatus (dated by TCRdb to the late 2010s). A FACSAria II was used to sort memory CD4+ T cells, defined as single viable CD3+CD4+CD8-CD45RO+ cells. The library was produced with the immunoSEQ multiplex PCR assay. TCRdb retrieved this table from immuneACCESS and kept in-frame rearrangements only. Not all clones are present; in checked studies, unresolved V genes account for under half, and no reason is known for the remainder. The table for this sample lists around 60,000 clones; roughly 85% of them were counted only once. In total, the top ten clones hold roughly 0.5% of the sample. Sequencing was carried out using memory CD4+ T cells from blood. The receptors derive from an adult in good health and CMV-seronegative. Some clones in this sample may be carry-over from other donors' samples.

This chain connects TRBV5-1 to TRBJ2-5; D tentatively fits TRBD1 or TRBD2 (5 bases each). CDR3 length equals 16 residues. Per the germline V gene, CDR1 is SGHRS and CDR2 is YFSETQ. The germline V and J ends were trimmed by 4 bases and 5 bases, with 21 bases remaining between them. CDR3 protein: CASSRGAGGDVETQYF. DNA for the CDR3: TGCGCCAGCAGCCGGGGCGCTGGGGGTGACGTGGAGACCCAGTACTTC.

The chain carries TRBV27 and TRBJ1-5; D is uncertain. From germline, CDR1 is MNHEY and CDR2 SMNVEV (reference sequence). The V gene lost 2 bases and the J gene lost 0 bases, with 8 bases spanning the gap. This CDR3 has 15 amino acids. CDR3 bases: TGTGCCAGCAGTTTAGGCGCATTTAGCAATCAGCCCCAGCATTTT. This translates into CASSLGAFSNQPQHF.

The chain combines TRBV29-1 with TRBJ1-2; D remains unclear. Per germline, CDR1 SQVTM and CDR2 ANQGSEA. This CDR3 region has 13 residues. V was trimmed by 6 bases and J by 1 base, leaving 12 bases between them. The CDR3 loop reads CSVYSTFNYGYTF. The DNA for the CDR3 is TGCAGCGTCTACAGCACCTTTAACTATGGCTACACCTTC. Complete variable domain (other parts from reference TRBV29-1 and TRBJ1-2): SAVISQKPSRDICQRGTSLTIQCQVDSQVTMMFWYRQQPGQSLTLIATANQGSEATYESGFVIDKFPISRPNLTFSTLTVSNMSPEDSSIYLCSVYSTFNYGYTFGSGTRLTVV.

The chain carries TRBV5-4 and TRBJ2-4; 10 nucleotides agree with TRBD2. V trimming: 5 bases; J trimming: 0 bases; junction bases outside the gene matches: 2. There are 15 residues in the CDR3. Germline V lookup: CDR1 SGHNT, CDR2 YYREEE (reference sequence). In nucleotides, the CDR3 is TGTGCCAGCAGTTTAGCGGGGGGAGCCAAAAACATTCAGTACTTC. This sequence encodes CASSLAGGAKNIQYF. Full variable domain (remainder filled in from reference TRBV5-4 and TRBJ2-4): ETGVTQSPTHLIKTRGQQVTLRCSSQSGHNTVSWYQQALGQGPQFIFQYYREEENGRGNFPPRFSGLQFPNYSSELNVNALELDDSALYLCASSLAGGAKNIQYFGAGTRLSVL.

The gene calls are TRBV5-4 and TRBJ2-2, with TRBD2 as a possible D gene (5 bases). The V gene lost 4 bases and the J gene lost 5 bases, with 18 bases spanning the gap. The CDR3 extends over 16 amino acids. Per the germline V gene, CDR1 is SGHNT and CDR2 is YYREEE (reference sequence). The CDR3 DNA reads TGTGCCAGCAGCACCGATCTAGCATCGCGGACCGGGGAGCTGTTTTTT. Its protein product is CASSTDLASRTGELFF.

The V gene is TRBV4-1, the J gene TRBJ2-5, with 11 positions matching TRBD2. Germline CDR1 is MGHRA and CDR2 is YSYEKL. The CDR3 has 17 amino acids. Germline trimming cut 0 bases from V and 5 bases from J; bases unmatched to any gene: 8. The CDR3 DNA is TGCGCCAGCAGCCAAGATCCCCCGGCTAGCGGGGGGGAGACCCAGTACTTC. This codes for CASSQDPPASGGETQYF.

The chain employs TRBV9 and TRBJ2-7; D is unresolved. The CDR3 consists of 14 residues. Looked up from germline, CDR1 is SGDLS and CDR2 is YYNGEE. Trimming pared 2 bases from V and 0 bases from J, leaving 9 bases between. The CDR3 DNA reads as TGTGCCAGCAGCGTCCAGGTTAGCTCCTACGAGCAGTACTTC. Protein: CASSVQVSSYEQYF.

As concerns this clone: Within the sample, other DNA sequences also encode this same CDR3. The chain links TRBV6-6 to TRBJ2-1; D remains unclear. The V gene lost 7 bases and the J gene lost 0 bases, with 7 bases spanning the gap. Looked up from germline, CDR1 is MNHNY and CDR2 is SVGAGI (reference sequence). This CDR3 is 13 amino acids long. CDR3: CASTQSSYNEQFF. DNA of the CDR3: TGTGCCAGCACCCAGAGCTCCTACAATGAGCAGTTCTTC.

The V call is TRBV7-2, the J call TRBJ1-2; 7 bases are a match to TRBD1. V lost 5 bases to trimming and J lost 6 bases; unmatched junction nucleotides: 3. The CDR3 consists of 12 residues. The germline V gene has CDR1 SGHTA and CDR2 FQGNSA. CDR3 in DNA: TGTGCCAGCAGCCCCGGGACAGATGGCTACACCTTC. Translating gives CASSPGTDGYTF.

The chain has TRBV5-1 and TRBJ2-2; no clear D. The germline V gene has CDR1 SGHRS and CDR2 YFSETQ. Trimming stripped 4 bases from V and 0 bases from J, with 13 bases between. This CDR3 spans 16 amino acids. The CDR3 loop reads CASSPTSRANTGELFF. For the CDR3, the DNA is TGCGCCAGCAGCCCAACGAGCAGAGCGAACACCGGGGAGCTGTTTTTT.

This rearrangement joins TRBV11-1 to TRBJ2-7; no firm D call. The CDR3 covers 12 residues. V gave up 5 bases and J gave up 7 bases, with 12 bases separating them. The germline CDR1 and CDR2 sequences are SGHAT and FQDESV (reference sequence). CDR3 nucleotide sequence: TGTGCCAGCAGCCCAGCCGGGCGGGAGCAGTACTTC. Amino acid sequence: CASSPAGREQYF.

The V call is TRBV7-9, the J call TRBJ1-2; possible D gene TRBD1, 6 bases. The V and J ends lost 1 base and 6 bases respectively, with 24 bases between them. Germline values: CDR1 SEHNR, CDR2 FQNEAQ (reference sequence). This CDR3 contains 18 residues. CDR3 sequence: CASSLVFSRGGGYDGYTF. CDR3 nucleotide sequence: TGTGCCAGCAGCTTAGTATTCAGTAGGGGGGGCGGGTACGATGGCTACACCTTC.

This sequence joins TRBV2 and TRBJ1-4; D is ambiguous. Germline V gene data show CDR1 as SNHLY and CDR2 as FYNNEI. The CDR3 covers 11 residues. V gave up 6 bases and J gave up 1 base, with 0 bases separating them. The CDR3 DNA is TGTGCCAGCAGAACTAATGAAAAACTGTTTTTT. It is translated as CASRTNEKLFF. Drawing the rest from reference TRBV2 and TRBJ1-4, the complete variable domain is EPEVTQTPSHQVTQMGQEVILRCVPISNHLYFYWYRQILGQKVEFLVSFYNNEISEKSEIFDDQFSVERPDGSNFTLKIRSTKLEDSAMYFCASRTNEKLFFGSGTQLSVL.

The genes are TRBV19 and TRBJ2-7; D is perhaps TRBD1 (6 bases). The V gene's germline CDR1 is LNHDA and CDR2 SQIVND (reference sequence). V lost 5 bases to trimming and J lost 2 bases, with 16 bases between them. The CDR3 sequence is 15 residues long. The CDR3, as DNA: TGTGCCAGTAGTCCGACAGGAGTGGGCACCTACGAGCAGTACTTC. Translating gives CASSPTGVGTYEQYF.

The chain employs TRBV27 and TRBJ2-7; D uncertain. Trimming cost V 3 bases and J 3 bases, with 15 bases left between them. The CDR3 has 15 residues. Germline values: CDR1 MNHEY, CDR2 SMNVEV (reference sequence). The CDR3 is CASSLVGQGIYEQYF. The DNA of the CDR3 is TGTGCCAGCAGTTTGGTGGGTCAAGGAATCTACGAGCAGTACTTC.

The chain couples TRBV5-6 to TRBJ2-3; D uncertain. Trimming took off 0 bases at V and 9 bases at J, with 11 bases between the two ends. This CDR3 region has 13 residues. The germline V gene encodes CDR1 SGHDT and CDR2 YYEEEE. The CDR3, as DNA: TGTGCCAGCAGCTTGGGTCAGCGTGAAACGCAGTATTTT. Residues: CASSLGQRETQYF.

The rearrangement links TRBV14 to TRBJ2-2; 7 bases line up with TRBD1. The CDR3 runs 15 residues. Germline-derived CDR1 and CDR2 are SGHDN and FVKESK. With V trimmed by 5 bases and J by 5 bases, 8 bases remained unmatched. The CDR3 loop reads CASSARQGSTGELFF. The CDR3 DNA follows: TGTGCCAGCAGCGCCAGACAGGGTTCGACCGGGGAGCTGTTTTTT.

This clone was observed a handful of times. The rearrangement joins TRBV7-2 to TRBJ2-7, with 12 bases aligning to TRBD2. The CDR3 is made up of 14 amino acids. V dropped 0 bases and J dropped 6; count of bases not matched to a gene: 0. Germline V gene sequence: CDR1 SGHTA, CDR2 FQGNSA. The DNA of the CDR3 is TGTGCCAGCAGCTTAGCGGGACTAGCGGGCGAGCAGTACTTC. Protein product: CASSLAGLAGEQYF.

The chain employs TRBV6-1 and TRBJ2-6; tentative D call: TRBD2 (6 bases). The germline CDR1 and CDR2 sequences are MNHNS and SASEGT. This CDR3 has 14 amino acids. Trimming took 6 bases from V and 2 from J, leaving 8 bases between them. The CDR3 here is CASREGTGANVLTF. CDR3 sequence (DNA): TGTGCCAGCAGGGAGGGGACTGGGGCCAACGTCCTGACTTTC.

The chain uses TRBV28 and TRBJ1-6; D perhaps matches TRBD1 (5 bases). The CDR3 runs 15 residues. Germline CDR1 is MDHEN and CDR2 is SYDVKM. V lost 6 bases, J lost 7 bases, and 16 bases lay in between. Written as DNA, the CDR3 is TGTGCCAGCAGCGGGACGGATATTAACAATTCACCCCTCCACTTT. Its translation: CASSGTDINNSPLHF.

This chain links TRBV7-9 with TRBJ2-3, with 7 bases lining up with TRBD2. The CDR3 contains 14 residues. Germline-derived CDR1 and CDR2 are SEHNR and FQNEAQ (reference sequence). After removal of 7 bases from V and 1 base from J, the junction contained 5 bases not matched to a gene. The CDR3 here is CASTVGGGTDTQYF. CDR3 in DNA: TGTGCCAGCACTGTGGGAGGGGGCACAGATACGCAGTATTTT.

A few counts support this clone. The CDR3 loop reads CASSVGDDYGYTF. Written as DNA, the CDR3 is TGTGCCAGCAGTGTAGGGGATGACTATGGCTACACCTTC. The V gene is TRBV28, the J gene TRBJ1-2, with D possibly matching TRBD1 (5 bases). This CDR3 spans 13 amino acids. V was cut by 5 bases and J by 3 bases, with 10 bases left in between. From germline, CDR1 is MDHEN and CDR2 SYDVKM.

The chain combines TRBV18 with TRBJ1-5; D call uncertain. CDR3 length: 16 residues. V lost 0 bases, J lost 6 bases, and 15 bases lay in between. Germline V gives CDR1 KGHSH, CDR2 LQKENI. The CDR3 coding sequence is TGTGCCAGCTCACCACCGACGGTAGGGAGAACTCAGCCCCAGCATTTT. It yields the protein CASSPPTVGRTQPQHF.